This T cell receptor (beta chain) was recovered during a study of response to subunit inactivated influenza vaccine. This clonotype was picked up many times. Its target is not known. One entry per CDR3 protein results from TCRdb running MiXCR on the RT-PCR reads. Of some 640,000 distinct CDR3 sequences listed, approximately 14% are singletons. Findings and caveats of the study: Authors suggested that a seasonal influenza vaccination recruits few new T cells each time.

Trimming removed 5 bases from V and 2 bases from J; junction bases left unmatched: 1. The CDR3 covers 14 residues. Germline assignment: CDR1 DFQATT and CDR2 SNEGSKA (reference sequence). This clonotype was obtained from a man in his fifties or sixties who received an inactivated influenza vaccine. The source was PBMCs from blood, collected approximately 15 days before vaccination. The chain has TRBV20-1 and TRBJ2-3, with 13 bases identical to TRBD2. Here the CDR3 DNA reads TGCAGTGCTGGGACTAGCGGGACCACAGATACGCAGTATTTT. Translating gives CSAGTSGTTDTQYF.